This T cell receptor (beta chain) was recovered during a study of shared clonotypes between healthy human individuals. General study findings and limits: Enrolling few donors narrowed the genetic and exposure-history diversity that was represented. When naive CD4 clonotypes were compared across several donors, around 5% were shared.

TCRdb's copy holds only in-frame clones and misses some; the assay was immunoSEQ multiplex PCR. The sample consists of roughly 1.5 million clones, 95% to 99% of them appearing once. Worth noting for this clone: The target antigen is unknown.

The CDR3 has 16 amino acids. The V gene end was trimmed by 0 bases and the J gene end by 10 bases; junction bases not matched to a gene: 11. Germline-derived CDR1 and CDR2 are SGDLS and YYNGEE. The TCR was taken from a man between 25 and 39 years old in good health. What was sequenced was naive CD4+ T cells sorted from blood. Sample subset: CD45RA+ positively selected. The chain carries TRBV9 and TRBJ2-1; 9 bases agree with TRBD2. CDR3 amino acids: CASSVATTSGPREQFF. DNA for the CDR3: TGTGCCAGCAGCGTAGCTACGACTAGCGGCCCCCGGGAGCAGTTCTTC.